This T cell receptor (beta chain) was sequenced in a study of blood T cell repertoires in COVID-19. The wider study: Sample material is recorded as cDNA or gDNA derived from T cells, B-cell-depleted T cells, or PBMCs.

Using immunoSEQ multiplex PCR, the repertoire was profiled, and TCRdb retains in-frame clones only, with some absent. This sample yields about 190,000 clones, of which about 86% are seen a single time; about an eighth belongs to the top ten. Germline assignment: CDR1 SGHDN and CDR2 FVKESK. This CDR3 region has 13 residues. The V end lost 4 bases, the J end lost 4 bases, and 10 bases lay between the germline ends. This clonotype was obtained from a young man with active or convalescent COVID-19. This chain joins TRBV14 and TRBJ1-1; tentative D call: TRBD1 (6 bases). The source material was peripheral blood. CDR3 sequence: CASSRIQGTEAFF. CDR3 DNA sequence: TGTGCCAGCAGCCGAATACAGGGCACTGAAGCTTTCTTT.